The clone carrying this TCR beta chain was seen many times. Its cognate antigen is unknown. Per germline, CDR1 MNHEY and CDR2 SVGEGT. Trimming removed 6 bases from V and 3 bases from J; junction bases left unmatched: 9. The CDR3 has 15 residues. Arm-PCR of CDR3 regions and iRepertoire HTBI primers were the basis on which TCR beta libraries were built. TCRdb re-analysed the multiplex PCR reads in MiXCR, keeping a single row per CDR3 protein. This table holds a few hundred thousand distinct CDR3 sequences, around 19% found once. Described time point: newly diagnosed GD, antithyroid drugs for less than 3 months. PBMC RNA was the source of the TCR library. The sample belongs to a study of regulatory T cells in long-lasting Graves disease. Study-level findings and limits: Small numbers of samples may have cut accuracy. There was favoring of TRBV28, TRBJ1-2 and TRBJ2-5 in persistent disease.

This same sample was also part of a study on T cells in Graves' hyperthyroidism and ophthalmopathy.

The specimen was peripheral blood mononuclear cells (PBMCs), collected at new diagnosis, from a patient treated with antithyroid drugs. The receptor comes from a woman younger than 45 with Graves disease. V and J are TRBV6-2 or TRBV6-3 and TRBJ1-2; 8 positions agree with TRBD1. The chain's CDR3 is CASSPGQDIDYGYTF. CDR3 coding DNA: TGTGCCAGCAGCCCGGGACAGGATATTGACTATGGCTACACCTTC.